Described below is a single T cell receptor (beta chain) sequence and its context. Its target is not known. This specimen comes from a study of OX40 agonist ivuxolimab in advanced cancers. Across the whole study: Intravenous ivuxolimab at 0.01 to 10 mg/kg was given to patients every 2 weeks. The group had a mean age of approximately 60 years, ranged from about 20 to 85, and was 80% to 85% male. Whole-study findings and limits: Expanded clones tended on average to be more numerous among CD8+ T cells than CD4+.

At cycle 4 day 1, cycle 7 day 1, and baseline, blood was sampled. TCRdb's table, derived via immunoSEQ multiplex PCR, lists solely in-frame clones and lacks some. The table has roughly 22,000 clones, less than 90% seen once; the top ten hold 29%. The clonotype originates from an adult with an advanced solid tumor such as melanoma, head and neck, liver or kidney cancer. The sample in question was CD4+ or CD8+ T cells sorted from blood, obtained in a trial of the OX40 agonist ivuxolimab.

CDR3 residues: CASSLGREKAYEQYF. DNA for the CDR3: TGTGCCAGCAGTCTCGGACGGGAAAAAGCCTACGAGCAGTACTTC. This chain connects TRBV27 to TRBJ2-7; maybe TRBD2 (5 bases). From germline, CDR1 is MNHEY and CDR2 SMNVEV (reference sequence). V shed 5 bases and J shed 2 bases, with 16 bases lying between them. The CDR3 has 15 amino acids.